Described below is a single T cell receptor beta chain sequence and its context. The antigen is undetermined. This sample is drawn from a study of OX40 agonist ivuxolimab in advanced cancers. The table came from immunoSEQ multiplex PCR; TCRdb's copy has only in-frame clones and leaves some out. Seen here are about 31,000 clones, around 80% observed once, and the top ten hold around 16%. Germline V lookup: CDR1 KGHSH, CDR2 LQKENI. There are 12 residues in the CDR3. The V end was cut by 2 bases, the J end by 3 bases, with 2 bases between. Blood sampling took place at baseline, cycle 4 day 1, and cycle 7 day 1. General observations from the study: A proportion of nonresponders additionally exhibited low normalized T-cell clonal expansion.

This sequence originates from an adult with an advanced solid tumor such as melanoma, head and neck, liver or kidney cancer. The chain joins TRBV18 to TRBJ2-1; D remains unclear. The material was CD4+ or CD8+ T cells sorted from blood, obtained in a trial of the OX40 agonist ivuxolimab. The CDR3 nucleotides read TGTGCCAGCTCACCAAACTACAATGAGCAGTTCTTC. Encoded protein: CASSPNYNEQFF.